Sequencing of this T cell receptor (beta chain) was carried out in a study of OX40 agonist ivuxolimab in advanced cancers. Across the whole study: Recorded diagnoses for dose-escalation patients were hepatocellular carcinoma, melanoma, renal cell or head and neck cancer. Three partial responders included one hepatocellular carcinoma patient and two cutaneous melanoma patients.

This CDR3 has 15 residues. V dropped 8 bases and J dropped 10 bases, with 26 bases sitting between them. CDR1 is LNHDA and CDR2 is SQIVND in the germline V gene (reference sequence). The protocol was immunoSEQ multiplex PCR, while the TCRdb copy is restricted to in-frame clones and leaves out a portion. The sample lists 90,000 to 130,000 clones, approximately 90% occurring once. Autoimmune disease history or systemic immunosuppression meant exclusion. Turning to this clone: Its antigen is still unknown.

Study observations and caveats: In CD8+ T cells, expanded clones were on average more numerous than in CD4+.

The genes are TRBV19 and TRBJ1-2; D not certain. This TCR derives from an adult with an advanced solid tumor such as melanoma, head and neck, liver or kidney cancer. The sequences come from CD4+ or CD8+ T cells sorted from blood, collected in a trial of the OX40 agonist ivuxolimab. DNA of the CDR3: TGTGCCAGTCTCAAGTCCGGGTCTCCACCCTTCCTCTACACCTTC. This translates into CASLKSGSPPFLYTF.